These T cell receptor beta chains were read from a single sample in a study of cytomegalovirus exposure and HLA in healthy donors. Clones were sequenced by immunoSEQ multiplex PCR, and TCRdb holds only the in-frame ones, with some missing. The data hold fewer than 200,000 clones, with about nine tenths observed a single time. The sample comprised PBMCs. All receptors come from a boy aged 2 to 9 in good health and CMV-seronegative. The CDR3 runs from the conserved cysteine through the conserved F or W. D genes are given only for firm matches. A clone size is listed for some rows: how often the clone was seen (once, few, many), or a class if it is expanded.

cdr3_aa: CASSYPQNYEQYF
cdr3_nt: TGTGCCAGCAGTTACCCGCAGAACTACGAGCAGTACTTC
clone_size: -
d_call: -
j_call: TRBJ2-7
v_call: TRBV28

cdr3_aa: CASSTGFEETQYF
cdr3_nt: TGTGCCAGCAGCACCGGGTTTGAAGAGACCCAGTACTTC
clone_size: -
d_call: -
j_call: TRBJ2-5
v_call: TRBV27

cdr3_aa: CASSVDKTGVNTEAFF
cdr3_nt: TGTGCCAGCAGCGTAGATAAGACAGGGGTGAACACTGAAGCTTTCTTT
clone_size: -
d_call: TRBD1
j_call: TRBJ1-1
v_call: TRBV9

cdr3_aa: CASSPLGVGQETQYF
cdr3_nt: TGTGCCAGCAGCCCGCTAGGCGTGGGCCAAGAGACCCAGTACTTC
clone_size: once
d_call: -
j_call: TRBJ2-5
v_call: TRBV7-9

cdr3_aa: CASSPGQQRVYGYTF
cdr3_nt: TGTGCCAGCAGTCCGGGACAGCAAAGGGTCTATGGCTACACCTTC
clone_size: few
d_call: TRBD1
j_call: TRBJ1-2
v_call: TRBV28

cdr3_aa: CASSSGLAGAVVTDTQYF
cdr3_nt: TGTGCCAGCAGTTCGGGACTAGCGGGAGCCGTCGTGACAGATACGCAGTATTTT
clone_size: -
d_call: TRBD2
j_call: TRBJ2-3
v_call: TRBV28

cdr3_aa: CASSDEAYKNTEAFF
cdr3_nt: TGTGCCAGCAGTGATGAAGCGTACAAGAACACTGAAGCTTTCTTT
clone_size: -
d_call: -
j_call: TRBJ1-1
v_call: TRBV25-1

cdr3_aa: CASSLYRDHSYNEQFF
cdr3_nt: TGTGCCAGCAGCTTATACCGGGATCACTCCTACAATGAGCAGTTCTTC
clone_size: -
d_call: -
j_call: TRBJ2-1
v_call: TRBV7-9

cdr3_aa: CASSRGQGQSYEQYF
cdr3_nt: TGTGCCAGTAGTAGGGGACAGGGGCAATCCTACGAGCAGTACTTC
clone_size: -
d_call: TRBD1
j_call: TRBJ2-7
v_call: TRBV19

cdr3_aa: CASSSSLAGSFHEQFF
cdr3_nt: TGTGCCAGCAGTTCTTCTCTAGCGGGGTCTTTTCATGAGCAGTTCTTC
clone_size: -
d_call: TRBD2
j_call: TRBJ2-1
v_call: TRBV6-6

cdr3_aa: CASSPPSSNTEAFF
cdr3_nt: TGTGCCAGCAGCCCCCCGAGCTCGAACACTGAAGCTTTCTTT
clone_size: few
d_call: -
j_call: TRBJ1-1
v_call: TRBV6-1

cdr3_aa: CASSLELAGGRGDEQFF
cdr3_nt: TGTGCCAGCAGCTTGGAACTAGCGGGAGGAAGGGGCGATGAGCAGTTCTTC
clone_size: -
d_call: TRBD2
j_call: TRBJ2-1
v_call: TRBV5-4

cdr3_aa: CASSIVPGTHNEQFF
cdr3_nt: TGTGCCAGTAGTATAGTTCCAGGGACACACAATGAGCAGTTCTTC
clone_size: -
d_call: -
j_call: TRBJ2-1
v_call: TRBV19

cdr3_aa: CASSGPSSEAFF
cdr3_nt: TGCGCCAGCAGCGGCCCTTCGTCTGAAGCTTTCTTT
clone_size: -
d_call: -
j_call: TRBJ1-1
v_call: TRBV5-1

cdr3_aa: CASSQDPSGGEKLFF
cdr3_nt: TGCGCCAGCAGCCAAGATCCATCCGGCGGTGAAAAACTGTTTTTT
clone_size: few
d_call: -
j_call: TRBJ1-4
v_call: TRBV4-1

cdr3_aa: CASSLGLAGVYEQYF
cdr3_nt: TGTGCCAGCAGCTTGGGACTAGCGGGAGTGTACGAGCAGTACTTC
clone_size: -
d_call: TRBD2
j_call: TRBJ2-7
v_call: TRBV5-6

cdr3_aa: CASSPRGSSGAAGDEQFF
cdr3_nt: TGTGCCAGCAGCCCTAGGGGATCTAGCGGGGCTGCTGGAGATGAGCAGTTCTTC
clone_size: once
d_call: TRBD2
j_call: TRBJ2-1
v_call: TRBV7-9

cdr3_aa: CASSNRDSLWNEQFF
cdr3_nt: TGTGCCAGCAGCAACCGGGACAGCCTTTGGAATGAGCAGTTCTTC
clone_size: -
d_call: TRBD1
j_call: TRBJ2-1
v_call: TRBV28

cdr3_aa: CASSLVQGSSYEQYF
cdr3_nt: TGCGCCAGCAGCTTGGTGCAGGGGAGCTCCTACGAGCAGTACTTC
clone_size: -
d_call: -
j_call: TRBJ2-7
v_call: TRBV5-1

cdr3_aa: CSVRTGPYEQYF
cdr3_nt: TGCAGCGTCAGGACAGGCCCCTACGAGCAGTACTTC
clone_size: -
d_call: TRBD1
j_call: TRBJ2-7
v_call: TRBV29-1

cdr3_aa: CASIGSQAGRTQYF
cdr3_nt: TGTGCCAGCATCGGGTCACAAGCCGGTAGGACCCAGTACTTC
clone_size: -
d_call: -
j_call: TRBJ2-5
v_call: TRBV6-5

cdr3_aa: CSVGGLAEETQYF
cdr3_nt: TGCAGCGTTGGGGGACTAGCGGAAGAGACCCAGTACTTC
clone_size: once
d_call: TRBD2
j_call: TRBJ2-5
v_call: TRBV29-1

cdr3_aa: CASSHWDRRNTEAFF
cdr3_nt: TGTGCCAGCAGCCACTGGGACAGGCGGAACACTGAAGCTTTCTTT
clone_size: -
d_call: TRBD1
j_call: TRBJ1-1
v_call: TRBV6-1

cdr3_aa: CASSIPRETQYF
cdr3_nt: TGTGCCAGTAGTATCCCACGGGAGACCCAGTACTTC
clone_size: -
d_call: -
j_call: TRBJ2-5
v_call: TRBV19

cdr3_aa: CASRQGSGLNTEAFF
cdr3_nt: TGTGCCAGCCGACAGGGGTCGGGGTTGAACACTGAAGCTTTCTTT
clone_size: -
d_call: TRBD1
j_call: TRBJ1-1
v_call: TRBV27

cdr3_aa: CASSLRVYEQYF
cdr3_nt: TGTGCCAGCAGCTTACGGGTTTACGAGCAGTACTTC
clone_size: -
d_call: -
j_call: TRBJ2-7
v_call: TRBV7-2

cdr3_aa: CASSFSPGLASEQYF
cdr3_nt: TGTGCCAGCAGCTTCTCTCCGGGACTAGCCTCCGAGCAGTACTTC
clone_size: -
d_call: TRBD2
j_call: TRBJ2-7
v_call: TRBV11-2

cdr3_aa: CASSYDREDSPLHF
cdr3_nt: TGCGCCAGCAGTTACGACAGGGAGGACTCACCCCTCCACTTT
clone_size: -
d_call: TRBD1
j_call: TRBJ1-6
v_call: TRBV5-1